This TCR beta chain was identified during a study of blood T cell repertoires in COVID-19. Original processing notes: Reference gene primer amplification gave estimated nucleated cell counts. Assay used: immunoSEQ multiplex PCR; TCRdb lists only in-frame clones, some missing. V, J and clone size derive from that table, while D and trimming were established from the DNA sequence. The repertoire consists of roughly 500,000 clones, with 70% to 90% occurring once and the leading ten covering roughly 3.2%. This clone appeared a single time. The source material was peripheral blood. The clonotype was recovered from a human donor in a cohort sampled during active COVID-19.

The CDR3 is CASIGVDGARGSYEQYF. The DNA of the CDR3 is TGTGCCAGCATCGGGGTTGACGGGGCGCGGGGCTCCTACGAGCAGTACTTC. This sequence joins TRBV2 and TRBJ2-7; possibly TRBD2 for D (6 bases). The CDR3 loop spans 17 amino acids. The germline gives CDR1 SNHLY, CDR2 FYNNEI. The V end was cut by 7 bases, the J end by 0 bases, with 22 bases between. The full variable domain, its missing parts supplied by reference TRBV2 and TRBJ2-7, is EPEVTQTPSHQVTQMGQEVILRCVPISNHLYFYWYRQILGQKVEFLVSFYNNEISEKSEIFDDQFSVERPDGSNFTLKIRSTKLEDSAMYFCASIGVDGARGSYEQYFGPGTRLTVT.